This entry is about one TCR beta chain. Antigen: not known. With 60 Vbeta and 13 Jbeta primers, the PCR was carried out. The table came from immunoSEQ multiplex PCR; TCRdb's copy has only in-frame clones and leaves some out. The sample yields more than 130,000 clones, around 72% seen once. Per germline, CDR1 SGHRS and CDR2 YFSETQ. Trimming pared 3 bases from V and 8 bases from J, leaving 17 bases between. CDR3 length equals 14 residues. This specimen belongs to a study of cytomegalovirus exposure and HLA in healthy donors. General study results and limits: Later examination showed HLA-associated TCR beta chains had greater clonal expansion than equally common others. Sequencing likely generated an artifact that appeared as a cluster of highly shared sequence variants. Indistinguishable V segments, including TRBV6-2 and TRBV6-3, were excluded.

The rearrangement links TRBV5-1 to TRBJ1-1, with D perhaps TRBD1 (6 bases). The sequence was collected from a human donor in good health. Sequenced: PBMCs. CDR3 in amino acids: CASSYNSGEGEAFF. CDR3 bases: TGCGCCAGCAGCTACAACTCAGGGGAGGGAGAAGCTTTCTTT.